This entry lists 21 T cell receptor beta chains sequenced from one sample in a study of T cell responses to AZD1222 COVID-19 vaccine. Data came from immunoSEQ multiplex PCR; TCRdb stores just in-frame clones and leaves some out. The table has about 120,000 clones, 70% to 90% seen once. The source was peripheral blood, collected on day 0 of AZD1222 vaccination. Every receptor here comes from an adult in good health.

The chain recombines TRBV19 with TRBJ1-2, with D tentatively TRBD1 (6 bases). Germline assignment: CDR1 LNHDA and CDR2 SQIVND (reference sequence). Trimming shortened V by 2 bases and J by 4 bases, and 11 bases separated the two germline ends. The CDR3 has 14 residues. Written as DNA, the CDR3 is TGTGCCAGTAGTATATCAGGGGCTGGCTATGGCTACACCTTC. It codes for CASSISGAGYGYTF.

The V call is TRBV3-1 (or the pseudogene TRBV3-2), the J call TRBJ2-1; TRBD2 agrees at 9 bases. V dropped 4 bases and J dropped 4; count of bases not matched to a gene: 5. Germline V gene data show CDR1 as LGHDT and CDR2 as YNNKEL (reference sequence). The CDR3 is 15 amino acids. The CDR3 reads CASSRLAGIYNEQFF. For the CDR3, the DNA is TGTGCCAGCAGCCGGCTAGCGGGGATTTACAATGAGCAGTTCTTC.

The chain couples TRBV19 to TRBJ2-7; the match to TRBD2 covers 8 bases. This CDR3 spans 16 amino acids. Germline CDR1 and CDR2: LNHDA and SQIVND (reference sequence). The V and J ends lost 5 bases and 0 bases, in that order; junction bases with no gene match: 9. CDR3 loop: CASSGVAGTISYEQYF. CDR3 nucleotide sequence: TGTGCCAGTAGTGGGGTAGCGGGAACCATCTCCTACGAGCAGTACTTC.

This clone is a singleton in its sample. The CDR3 region has the DNA TGTGCCAGCAGTCCTCGGGGGGTGGGGGGCTACACCTTC. Translated, it gives CASSPRGVGGYTF. V and J are TRBV27 and TRBJ1-2; tentatively, D is TRBD1 (5 bases). Germline V gives CDR1 MNHEY, CDR2 SMNVEV (reference sequence). V lost 5 bases and J 8 bases, leaving 15 bases between the germline ends. The CDR3 totals 13 residues.

The chain employs TRBV7-2 and TRBJ1-2; perhaps TRBD1 as D (5 bases). Germline V CDR1 and CDR2: SGHTA, FQGNSA. Trimming removed 5 bases from V and 8 bases from J, with 15 bases in between. The CDR3 totals 13 residues. CDR3 region: CASSTMTGEGYTF. CDR3 in DNA: TGTGCCAGCAGCACGATGACGGGGGAAGGCTACACCTTC. The full variable domain, its missing parts supplied by reference TRBV7-2 and TRBJ1-2, is GAGVSQSPSNKVTEKGKDVELRCDPISGHTALYWYRQSLGQGLEFLIYFQGNSAPDKSGLPSDRFSAERTGGSVSTLTIQRTQQEDSAVYLCASSTMTGEGYTFGSGTRLTVV.

The chain couples TRBV11-1 to TRBJ1-5; 11 bases match TRBD1. After removal of 5 bases from V and 3 bases from J, the junction contained 3 bases not matched to a gene. Germline values: CDR1 SGHAT, CDR2 FQDESV (reference sequence). CDR3 size: 15 residues. This chain's CDR3 is CASSVGQGDNQPQHF. The CDR3 region has the DNA TGTGCCAGCAGCGTGGGACAGGGGGACAATCAGCCCCAGCATTTT. Supplemented by reference TRBV11-1 and TRBJ1-5, the full variable domain reads EAEVAQSPRYKITEKSQAVAFWCDPISGHATLYWYRQILGQGPELLVQFQDESVVDDSQLPKDRFSAERLKGVDSTLKIQPAELGDSAMYLCASSVGQGDNQPQHFGDGTRLSIL.

The V gene is TRBV5-1, the J gene TRBJ2-3; no definite D call. CDR3 length: 11 amino acids. V lost 0 bases to trimming and J lost 5 bases, with 1 base between them. Germline CDR1 is SGHRS and CDR2 is YFSETQ. CDR3 sequence (DNA): TGCGCCAGCAGCTTGGTAGATACGCAGTATTTT. It specifies CASSLVDTQYF.

About this clone: One end of the junction varies from germline; a read error may be responsible. This CDR3 is also generated by other DNA sequences in the sample. The chain is built from TRBV27 and TRBJ1-1, with 7 positions matching TRBD1. The germline CDR1 and CDR2 sequences are MNHEY and SMNVEV (reference sequence). CDR3 length: 13 amino acids. The CDR3: CASNQQGRTEAFF. DNA of the CDR3: TGTGCTAGCAACCAACAGGGGCGGACTGAAGCTTTCTTT.

The rearrangement links TRBV5-1 to TRBJ2-7, with 9 nucleotides matching TRBD1. Germline lookup yields CDR1 SGHRS and CDR2 YFSETQ. CDR3 length: 17 residues. Trimming at V came to 3 bases and at J to 5 bases, leaving 15 bases not matched to a gene. This CDR3 reads CASSSITPGQGHNEQYF. In DNA form, the CDR3 reads TGCGCCAGCAGCTCTATCACTCCGGGACAGGGACACAACGAGCAGTACTTC.

The chain recombines TRBV3-1 (or the pseudogene TRBV3-2) with TRBJ2-1; 11 bases map to TRBD2. Germline-derived CDR1 and CDR2 are LGHDT and YNNKEL (reference sequence). The CDR3 runs 16 residues. Trimming removed 0 bases from V and 11 bases from J; junction bases left unmatched: 9. CDR3 amino acids: CASSQDVSSGGQKQFF. The CDR3 bases are TGTGCCAGCAGCCAAGATGTATCTAGCGGGGGGCAGAAGCAGTTCTTC.

The sample holds a few counts of this clone. The rearrangement links TRBV19 to TRBJ2-7; TRBD2 might be the D (6 bases). There are 13 residues in the CDR3. Germline loops: CDR1 LNHDA, CDR2 SQIVND (reference sequence). Between the trimmed V and J ends, which lost 10 bases and 3 bases, there was a span of 16 bases. The CDR3 reads CATQGAGYYEQYF. In DNA form, the CDR3 reads TGTGCCACCCAAGGGGCGGGATACTACGAGCAGTACTTC.

The rearrangement joins TRBV9 to TRBJ2-2; 8 bases map to TRBD2. The V and J ends lost 2 bases and 2 bases, in that order; junction bases with no gene match: 2. The CDR3 sequence is 15 residues long. Germline V gene sequence: CDR1 SGDLS, CDR2 YYNGEE. The CDR3 region is CASSVTSANTGELFF. CDR3 in DNA: TGTGCCAGCAGCGTGACTAGCGCTAACACCGGGGAGCTGTTTTTT. Using reference TRBV9 and TRBJ2-2 for the parts outside the CDR3, the full variable domain is DSGVTQTPKHLITATGQRVTLRCSPRSGDLSVYWYQQSLDQGLQFLIQYYNGEERAKGNILERFSAQQFPDLHSELNLSSLELGDSALYFCASSVTSANTGELFFGEGSRLTVL.

The chain combines TRBV6-5 with TRBJ1-5, with D possibly TRBD1 on 6 matching bases. The germline V gene has CDR1 MNHEY and CDR2 SVGAGI. The CDR3 has 14 amino acids. V was cut by 2 bases and J by 2 bases, with 7 bases left in between. CDR3 nucleotide sequence: TGTGCCAGCAGTTACGGGGGGCGCAATCAGCCCCAGCATTTT. Amino acids: CASSYGGRNQPQHF.

This sequence joins TRBV6-4 and TRBJ2-5, with D possibly matching TRBD2 (5 bases). The CDR3 is 13 amino acids. In germline, CDR1 is MRHNA, CDR2 SNTAGT. Trimming took off 8 bases at V and 0 bases at J, with 10 bases between the two ends. As DNA, the CDR3 is TGTGCCAGCCTGGGGAGCAACCAAGAGACCCAGTACTTC. This sequence encodes CASLGSNQETQYF.

Written as DNA, the CDR3 is TGTGCCAGCTCCTTCATTGGTCAGGAAAAACTGTTTTTT. Protein: CASSFIGQEKLFF. The chain recombines TRBV6-6 with TRBJ1-4, with D unresolved. The CDR3 covers 13 residues. With 8 bases removed from V and 8 bases from J, the gap between germline ends came to 15 bases. Germline lookup yields CDR1 MNHNY and CDR2 SVGAGI (reference sequence).

This chain joins TRBV28 and TRBJ2-1; D is unclear. The CDR3 spans 13 residues. V shed 4 bases and J shed 6 bases, with 10 bases lying between them. Germline CDR1 MDHEN, CDR2 SYDVKM. The CDR3: CASSSANRNEQFF. CDR3 coding DNA: TGTGCCAGCAGTTCGGCAAATCGCAATGAGCAGTTCTTC.

The rearrangement joins TRBV7-9 to TRBJ2-7; TRBD1 aligns across 7 bases. The CDR3 is made up of 14 amino acids. CDR1 and CDR2 (germline): SEHNR, FQNEAQ (reference sequence). The trim removed 0 bases at V and 4 bases at J, leaving 3 bases unmatched. The CDR3 nucleotides are TGTGCCAGCAGCTTAGCCGGGACAGATTACGAGCAGTACTTC. Protein product: CASSLAGTDYEQYF.

This chain connects TRBV3-1 (or the pseudogene TRBV3-2) to TRBJ2-7; no clear D. The CDR3 covers 14 residues. Trimming pared 0 bases from V and 10 bases from J, leaving 16 bases between. The germline gives CDR1 LGHDT, CDR2 YNNKEL (reference sequence). CDR3 in amino acids: CASSQDRNFFPQYF. The CDR3 coding sequence is TGTGCCAGCAGCCAAGATCGGAACTTTTTTCCTCAGTACTTC.

The chain is built from TRBV18 and TRBJ2-3, with D possibly being TRBD2 (7 bases). Trimming removed 0 bases at V and 4 bases at J, with 11 bases between. CDR1 KGHSH and CDR2 LQKENI come from the germline V gene. CDR3 size: 15 residues. As DNA, the CDR3 is TGTGCCAGCTCACCACCGGGGGGGCCGTCAGATACGCAGTATTTT. This encodes CASSPPGGPSDTQYF.

The rearrangement uses TRBV19 and TRBJ1-5, with a possible D match to TRBD1 (5 bases). The CDR3 consists of 15 residues. Deletions cut 0 bases from V and 6 bases from J, with 12 bases between. Germline CDR1 reads LNHDA; CDR2 reads SQIVND (reference sequence). The CDR3 spells CASSIDRQGRQPQHF. The CDR3 nucleotides read TGTGCCAGTAGTATAGATCGCCAGGGCCGTCAGCCCCAGCATTTT. Looking up the rest from reference TRBV19 and TRBJ1-5 gives the full variable domain: DGGITQSPKYLFRKEGQNVTLSCEQNLNHDAMYWYRQDPGQGLRLIYYSQIVNDFQKGDIAEGYSVSREKKESFPLTVTSAQKNPTAFYLCASSIDRQGRQPQHFGDGTRLSIL.

The rearrangement joins TRBV5-1 to TRBJ1-2; the match to TRBD1 covers 9 bases. Germline V gene data show CDR1 as SGHRS and CDR2 as YFSETQ. CDR3 length: 14 amino acids. V was pared by 4 bases and J by 5 bases, with 6 bases of the junction left unmatched. The CDR3 nucleotides read TGCGCCAGCAGCGCATCGACAGGGGGATATGGCTACACCTTC. It is translated as CASSASTGGYGYTF.